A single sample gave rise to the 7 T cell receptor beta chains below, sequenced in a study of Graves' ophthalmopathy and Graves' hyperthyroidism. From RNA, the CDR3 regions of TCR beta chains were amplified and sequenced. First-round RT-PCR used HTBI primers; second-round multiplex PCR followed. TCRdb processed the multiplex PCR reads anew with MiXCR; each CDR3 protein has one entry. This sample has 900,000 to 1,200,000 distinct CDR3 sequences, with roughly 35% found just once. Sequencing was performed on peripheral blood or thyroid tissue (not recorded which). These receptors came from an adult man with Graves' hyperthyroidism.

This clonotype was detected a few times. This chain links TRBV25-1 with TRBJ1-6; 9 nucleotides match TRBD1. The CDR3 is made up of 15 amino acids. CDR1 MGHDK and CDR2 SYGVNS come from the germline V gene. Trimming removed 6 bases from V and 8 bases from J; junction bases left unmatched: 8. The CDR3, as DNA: TGTGCCAGCAGGCAGACAGGGGGGGTTGATTCACCCCTCCACTTT. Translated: CASRQTGGVDSPLHF.

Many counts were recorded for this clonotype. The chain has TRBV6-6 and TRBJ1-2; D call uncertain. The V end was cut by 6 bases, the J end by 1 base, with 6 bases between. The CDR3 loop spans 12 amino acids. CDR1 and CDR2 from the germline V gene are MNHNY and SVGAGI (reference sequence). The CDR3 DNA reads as TGTGCCAGCAGGGGTCGTAACTATGGCTACACCTTC. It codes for CASRGRNYGYTF.

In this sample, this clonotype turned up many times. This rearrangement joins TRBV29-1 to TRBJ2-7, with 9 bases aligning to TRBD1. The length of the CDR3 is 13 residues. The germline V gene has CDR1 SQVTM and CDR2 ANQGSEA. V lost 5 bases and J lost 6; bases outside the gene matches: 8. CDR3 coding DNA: TGCAGCGTTTCCGGGACAGGGCCCGCCGAGCAGTACTTC. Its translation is CSVSGTGPAEQYF.

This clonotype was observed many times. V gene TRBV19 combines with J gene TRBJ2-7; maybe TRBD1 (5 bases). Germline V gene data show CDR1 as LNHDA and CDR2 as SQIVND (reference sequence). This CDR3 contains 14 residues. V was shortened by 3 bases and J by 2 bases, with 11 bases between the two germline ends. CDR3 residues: CASSIGRGAYEQYF. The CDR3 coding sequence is TGTGCCAGTAGTATCGGTAGGGGCGCCTACGAGCAGTACTTC.

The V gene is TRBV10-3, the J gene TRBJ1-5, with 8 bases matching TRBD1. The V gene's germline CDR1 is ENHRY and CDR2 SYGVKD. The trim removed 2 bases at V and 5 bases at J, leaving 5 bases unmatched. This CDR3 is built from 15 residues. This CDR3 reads CAISEGQGIYQPQHF. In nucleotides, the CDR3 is TGTGCCATCAGTGAGGGACAGGGCATTTATCAGCCCCAGCATTTT.

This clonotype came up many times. The CDR3 nucleotides read TGTGCCAGCACCGTGACTAGCGGTCCCTACGAGCAGTACTTC. Translated, it gives CASTVTSGPYEQYF. The chain is built from TRBV7-2 and TRBJ2-7; 9 nucleotides line up with TRBD2. J gave up 2 bases and V 7 bases, and 6 bases lay outside the gene matches. CDR1 SGHTA and CDR2 FQGNSA come from the germline V gene. This CDR3 contains 14 residues.

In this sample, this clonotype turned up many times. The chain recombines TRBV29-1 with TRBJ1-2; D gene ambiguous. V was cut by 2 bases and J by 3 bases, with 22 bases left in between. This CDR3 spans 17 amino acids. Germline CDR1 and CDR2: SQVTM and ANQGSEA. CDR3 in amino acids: CSVEPLTDGRAHYGYTF. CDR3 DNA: TGCAGCGTTGAACCATTAACCGATGGGAGAGCGCACTATGGCTACACCTTC.